One and the same sample provided the 15 T cell receptor beta chains below, sequenced in a study of a mutant IDH1 vaccine in newly diagnosed glioma. No antigen is known for these receptors. The sample's time point: week 35, safety follow-up. One vaccine dose held 300 ug of mutant IDH1 20-mer peptide and came with topical imiquimod. The table came from immunoSEQ multiplex PCR; TCRdb's copy has only in-frame clones and leaves some out. This table holds 45,000 to 55,000 clones, more than 65% found once. The sequenced sample was PBMCs, obtained from a glioma patient whose treatment included an IDH1 peptide vaccine. These receptors were collected from a man in his forties or fifties with glioma.

This chain links TRBV7-9 with TRBJ2-2, with unresolved D. Germline CDR1 is SEHNR and CDR2 is FQNEAQ (reference sequence). This CDR3 region has 15 residues. Trimming cost V 0 bases and J 2 bases, with 7 bases left between them. The CDR3 loop reads CASSLALINTGELFF. The CDR3 DNA reads TGTGCCAGCAGCTTAGCGCTAATTAACACCGGGGAGCTGTTTTTT.

The V gene is TRBV10-3, the J gene TRBJ2-3; TRBD2 matches at 11 bases. From germline, CDR1 is ENHRY and CDR2 SYGVKD. The CDR3 loop spans 16 amino acids. Trimming took 5 bases from V and 5 from J; bases not matched to a gene: 9. For the CDR3, the DNA is TGTGCCATCAGTAAGGAGCTAGCGGGGGGAAGAGATACGCAGTATTTT. Translated, it gives CAISKELAGGRDTQYF.

The genes are TRBV5-1 and TRBJ1-2; no firm D call. Per the germline V gene, CDR1 is SGHRS and CDR2 is YFSETQ. The CDR3 spans 15 residues. V was trimmed by 2 bases and J by 6 bases, leaving 17 bases between them. The CDR3 sequence: CASSFTSPSGDGYTF. DNA for the CDR3: TGCGCCAGCAGCTTCACGTCCCCCTCTGGCGATGGCTACACCTTC.

The chain has TRBV10-3 and TRBJ2-1, with TRBD1 identical over 7 bases. The CDR3 runs 13 residues. Per the germline V gene, CDR1 is ENHRY and CDR2 is SYGVKD. V gave up 6 bases and J gave up 7 bases; unmatched junction bases: 6. CDR3 in amino acids: CAISRQGENEQFF. In DNA form, the CDR3 reads TGTGCCATCAGCCGACAGGGTGAGAATGAGCAGTTCTTC.

V gene TRBV7-9 combines with J gene TRBJ2-3, with D possibly matching TRBD2 (6 bases). Germline CDR1 reads SEHNR; CDR2 reads FQNEAQ (reference sequence). The CDR3 totals 13 residues. Trimming left V 10 bases short and J 0 bases short, with 11 bases between. CDR3 nucleotide sequence: TGTGCCACCGATAGCGGAAGCACAGATACGCAGTATTTT. Protein sequence: CATDSGSTDTQYF.

The chain combines TRBV2 with TRBJ1-2; 7 bases are shared with TRBD1. Per the germline V gene, CDR1 is SNHLY and CDR2 is FYNNEI. CDR3 length: 14 residues. V shed 9 bases and J 4 bases; nucleotides not matched to a gene: 11. The CDR3 DNA follows: TGTGCCAGGAGTAAGGGACAGCGTTCCTATGGCTACACCTTC. Its protein product is CARSKGQRSYGYTF.

This chain uses TRBV7-9 with TRBJ1-1; no firm D call. CDR3 length: 11 residues. The V and J ends lost 4 bases and 6 bases respectively, with 6 bases between them. Germline values: CDR1 SEHNR, CDR2 FQNEAQ (reference sequence). The CDR3 loop reads CASSSSAEAFF. The DNA of the CDR3 is TGTGCCAGCAGCTCATCGGCTGAAGCTTTCTTT.

The chain carries TRBV6-1 and TRBJ1-4; 9 nucleotides align to TRBD1. Germline V gene lookup returns CDR1 MNHNS and CDR2 SASEGT. The CDR3 sequence is 14 residues long. V was clipped by 7 bases and J by 8 bases; unmatched bases: 8. The CDR3 DNA reads TGTGCCAGCAACGGACAGGGGAGATTGGAAAAACTGTTTTTT. It yields the protein CASNGQGRLEKLFF.

The chain links TRBV7-9 to TRBJ2-1; TRBD2 matches at 9 bases. The CDR3 extends over 15 amino acids. The ends lost 3 bases at V and 6 bases at J; junction bases unmatched: 6. Germline V gene data show CDR1 as SEHNR and CDR2 as FQNEAQ (reference sequence). The chain's CDR3 is CASSLLAGKTNEQFF. CDR3 in DNA: TGTGCCAGCAGCTTGCTAGCGGGGAAAACCAATGAGCAGTTCTTC.

The V and J genes are TRBV5-1 and TRBJ2-7; 11 bases line up with TRBD1. J was trimmed by 3 bases and V by 4 bases; bases with no gene match: 6. Looked up from germline, CDR1 is SGHRS and CDR2 is YFSETQ. The CDR3 has 15 amino acids. CDR3 coding DNA: TGCGCCAGCAGCGGCGGGACAGGGGGTCTCTACGAGCAGTACTTC. This codes for CASSGGTGGLYEQYF. Looking up the rest from reference TRBV5-1 and TRBJ2-7 gives the full variable domain: KAGVTQTPRYLIKTRGQQVTLSCSPISGHRSVSWYQQTPGQGLQFLFEYFSETQRNKGNFPGRFSGRQFSNSRSEMNVSTLELGDSALYLCASSGGTGGLYEQYFGPGTRLTVT.

The chain combines TRBV10-1 with TRBJ2-5; D is unresolved. Germline assignment: CDR1 WNHNN and CDR2 SYGVQD (reference sequence). The V gene lost 0 bases and the J gene lost 2 bases, with 7 bases spanning the gap. This CDR3 contains 14 residues. The CDR3 region has the DNA TGCGCCAGCAGTGAGTCGGGCAGGCAAGAGACCCAGTACTTC. It translates to CASSESGRQETQYF.

The V call is TRBV19, the J call TRBJ2-5, with TRBD2 matching 8 bases. The length of the CDR3 is 16 residues. Per germline, CDR1 LNHDA and CDR2 SQIVND (reference sequence). J gave up 5 bases and V 4 bases, and 12 bases lay outside the gene matches. CDR3 region: CASSRARGGERETQYF. The CDR3 DNA is TGTGCCAGTAGTAGAGCCCGGGGGGGCGAGAGGGAGACCCAGTACTTC.

The chain links TRBV5-1 to TRBJ1-1, with 10 positions matching TRBD1. The germline CDR1 and CDR2 sequences are SGHRS and YFSETQ. The CDR3 has 12 residues. Trimming cost V 8 bases and J 4 bases; bases outside gene matches: 2. CDR3: CASGQGGTEAFF. The CDR3 DNA reads as TGCGCCAGTGGACAGGGGGGCACTGAAGCTTTCTTT. The full variable domain, rest sourced from reference TRBV5-1 and TRBJ1-1, is KAGVTQTPRYLIKTRGQQVTLSCSPISGHRSVSWYQQTPGQGLQFLFEYFSETQRNKGNFPGRFSGRQFSNSRSEMNVSTLELGDSALYLCASGQGGTEAFFGQGTRLTVV.

V usage is TRBV5-6 and J usage is TRBJ1-1, with TRBD1 identical over 9 bases. Germline loops: CDR1 SGHDT, CDR2 YYEEEE. Unmatched junction bases numbered 7, after V lost 0 bases and J lost 4 bases. The CDR3 totals 16 residues. This chain's CDR3 is CASSLALGQGVTEAFF. The DNA for the CDR3 is TGTGCCAGCAGCTTGGCCTTGGGACAGGGCGTCACTGAAGCTTTCTTT.

The chain combines TRBV6-1 with TRBJ2-5; 9 positions match TRBD2. The CDR3 has 15 residues. The V segment lost 2 bases and the J segment 5 bases; nucleotides outside the gene matches: 6. CDR1 and CDR2 (germline): MNHNS, SASEGT. CDR3 DNA sequence: TGTGCCAGCAGTGAAATGGCTAGCGGGGCGGAGACCCAGTACTTC. Residues: CASSEMASGAETQYF.